Each of the 15 T cell receptor beta chains below was sequenced from the same sample in a study of T-cell reconstitution after alpha-beta-depleted transplantation in children. As it was prepared, the TCRbeta library received unique molecular identifiers. TCRdb analysed the PCR reads with MiXCR anew, one entry per CDR3 protein. The repertoire holds roughly 500,000 distinct CDR3 sequences, with roughly a tenth as singletons. Material: PBMCs, obtained before TCRalphabeta/CD19-depleted stem cell transplant. Source of these receptors: a child aged 2 to 15 with inherited bone marrow failure, due to receive a stem cell transplant.

This clonotype occurred many times. This rearrangement joins TRBV28 to TRBJ2-7; maybe TRBD1 (5 bases). CDR1 is MDHEN and CDR2 is SYDVKM in the germline V gene. The CDR3 is 15 residues long. Trimming removed 3 bases at V and 1 base at J, with 13 bases between. The CDR3 nucleotides are TGTGCCAGCAGTTTGGGGTGGGGCCCTTCCTACGAGCAGTACTTC. It encodes CASSLGWGPSYEQYF.

The V gene is TRBV7-6, the J gene TRBJ2-7; 11 bases are shared with TRBD2. The V gene end was trimmed by 1 base and the J gene end by 2 bases; junction bases not matched to a gene: 4. The CDR3 has 16 residues. Germline CDR1 SGHVS, CDR2 FNYEAQ. CDR3: CASSLVLAGAAYEQYF. The CDR3 DNA follows: TGTGCCAGCAGCTTAGTACTAGCGGGAGCCGCCTACGAGCAGTACTTC.

V gene TRBV19 combines with J gene TRBJ1-5; D is perhaps TRBD1 (5 bases). Germline CDR1 is LNHDA and CDR2 is SQIVND (reference sequence). The CDR3 runs to 15 residues. Trimming stripped 3 bases from V and 0 bases from J, with 9 bases between. The CDR3 region is CASSMDTYSNQPQHF. CDR3 coding DNA: TGTGCCAGTAGTATGGACACCTATAGCAATCAGCCCCAGCATTTT.

The chain combines TRBV6-5 with TRBJ2-1, with 10 bases matching TRBD2. The CDR3 is 16 amino acids. CDR1 and CDR2 from the germline V gene are MNHEY and SVGAGI. V lost 3 bases and J lost 8; bases outside the gene matches: 10. The CDR3 loop is CASSYRFLAGEDEQFF. CDR3 nucleotides: TGTGCCAGCAGTTATCGGTTTCTAGCGGGAGAGGATGAGCAGTTCTTC.

This clonotype was observed many times. V gene TRBV5-1 combines with J gene TRBJ2-3, with D uncertain. V lost 6 bases, J lost 0 bases, and 5 bases lay in between. Germline-derived CDR1 and CDR2 are SGHRS and YFSETQ. CDR3 length equals 12 residues. The CDR3 loop reads CASKPSTDTQYF. CDR3 nucleotides: TGCGCCAGCAAACCCAGCACAGATACGCAGTATTTT. Full variable domain (remainder filled in from reference TRBV5-1 and TRBJ2-3): KAGVTQTPRYLIKTRGQQVTLSCSPISGHRSVSWYQQTPGQGLQFLFEYFSETQRNKGNFPGRFSGRQFSNSRSEMNVSTLELGDSALYLCASKPSTDTQYFGPGTRLTVL.

The sample holds a few counts of this clonotype. This chain links TRBV5-6 with TRBJ1-5, with D unresolved. The CDR3 extends over 17 amino acids. The ends were cut back, 0 bases at V and 3 bases at J, with 16 bases in the middle. Germline lookup yields CDR1 SGHDT and CDR2 YYEEEE. The CDR3 nucleotides read TGTGCCAGCAGCTTGGCCGCAAGCCAGCGGCTCAATCAGCCCCAGCATTTT. Its protein product is CASSLAASQRLNQPQHF. The whole variable domain, remainder taken from reference TRBV5-6 and TRBJ1-5, is DAGVTQSPTHLIKTRGQQVTLRCSPKSGHDTVSWYQQALGQGPQFIFQYYEEEERQRGNFPDRFSGHQFPNYSSELNVNALLLGDSALYLCASSLAASQRLNQPQHFGDGTRLSIL.

This clonotype was observed many times. This chain joins TRBV29-1 and TRBJ2-3; D gene uncertain. This CDR3 has 15 residues. Per germline, CDR1 SQVTM and CDR2 ANQGSEA. V was clipped by 3 bases and J by 4 bases, with 17 bases between them. The CDR3 region is CSVDLGPTLSDTQYF. The CDR3 DNA sequence: TGCAGCGTTGATTTAGGGCCAACTCTGTCAGATACGCAGTATTTT.

In this sample, this clonotype turned up many times. This chain connects TRBV18 to TRBJ2-6; no clear D. This CDR3 has 19 residues. Germline-derived CDR1 and CDR2 are KGHSH and LQKENI. The V end was cut by 3 bases, the J end by 1 base, with 19 bases between. Here the CDR3 reads CASSPLGPGHSSGANVLTF. The CDR3 nucleotides are TGTGCCAGCTCACCCTTAGGGCCAGGCCATTCTTCTGGGGCCAACGTCCTGACTTTC.

This clonotype was seen more than once but under ten times. This chain connects TRBV6-2 or TRBV6-3 to TRBJ2-1; either TRBD1 or TRBD2 may supply D (5 bases each). The CDR3 totals 13 residues. The germline CDR1 and CDR2 sequences are MNHEY and SVGEGT. The ends were cut back, 5 bases at V and 15 bases at J, with 20 bases in the middle. The CDR3 here is CASSELIPRDPFF. CDR3 in DNA: TGTGCCAGCAGTGAGCTTATCCCCCGGGACCCGTTCTTC.

This clonotype was detected a few times. The rearrangement uses TRBV30 and TRBJ1-2; D remains unclear. Germline values: CDR1 GTSNPN, CDR2 SVGIG (reference sequence). V was cut by 1 base and J by 4 bases, with 10 bases left in between. This CDR3 is 13 amino acids long. The CDR3 spells CAWSAWAVYGYTF. The CDR3 DNA is TGTGCCTGGAGTGCGTGGGCCGTCTATGGCTACACCTTC.

This clonotype was found many times. V is TRBV27 and J is TRBJ2-2, with D tentatively TRBD1 (5 bases). The CDR3 extends over 13 amino acids. V dropped 7 bases and J dropped 6 bases, with 12 bases sitting between them. CDR1 is MNHEY and CDR2 is SMNVEV in the germline V gene (reference sequence). The DNA of the CDR3 is TGTGCCAGCACCATCCAGGGATCCGGGGAGCTGTTTTTT. Encoded protein: CASTIQGSGELFF.

This clonotype was seen at least ten times. This chain joins TRBV9 and TRBJ1-5; TRBD1 matches at 7 bases. The CDR3 is 15 amino acids. The trim removed 2 bases at V and 4 bases at J, leaving 6 bases unmatched. Germline lookup yields CDR1 SGDLS and CDR2 YYNGEE. Here the CDR3 reads CASSVQGESNQPQHF. In DNA form, the CDR3 reads TGTGCCAGCAGCGTGCAGGGGGAATCTAATCAGCCCCAGCATTTT.

This clonotype was observed at least ten times. The chain employs TRBV7-2 and TRBJ1-6, with 7 nucleotides matching TRBD1. Germline V CDR1 and CDR2: SGHTA, FQGNSA. The CDR3 spans 15 residues. The trim removed 3 bases at V and 5 bases at J, leaving 4 bases unmatched. CDR3: CASSFRGQNNSPLHF. The DNA for the CDR3 is TGTGCCAGCAGCTTTAGGGGACAGAATAATTCACCCCTCCACTTT.

This clonotype was counted ten times or more. The chain is built from TRBV2 and TRBJ2-5; 8 bases are a match to TRBD1. Trimming removed 6 bases from V and 2 bases from J; junction bases left unmatched: 8. Germline lookup yields CDR1 SNHLY and CDR2 FYNNEI. The CDR3 totals 15 residues. The CDR3 spells CASSVGQAMQETQYF. For the CDR3, the DNA is TGTGCCAGCAGCGTGGGACAGGCCATGCAAGAGACCCAGTACTTC. Drawing the rest from reference TRBV2 and TRBJ2-5, the complete variable domain is EPEVTQTPSHQVTQMGQEVILRCVPISNHLYFYWYRQILGQKVEFLVSFYNNEISEKSEIFDDQFSVERPDGSNFTLKIRSTKLEDSAMYFCASSVGQAMQETQYFGPGTRLLVL.

This clonotype was counted at least ten times. The CDR3 DNA reads as TGTGCCAGCAGCCCGACAGGGTGGGTAGGCGAGCAGTACTTC. This gives the protein CASSPTGWVGEQYF. The chain recombines TRBV7-2 with TRBJ2-7; 7 bases map to TRBD1. This CDR3 has 14 amino acids. V shed 5 bases, J shed 6 bases, and the junction held 10 bases outside the gene matches. CDR1 is SGHTA, CDR2 FQGNSA, per germline.